This T cell receptor (beta chain) was retrieved from a study of blood T cell repertoires in COVID-19 (TCRdb year 2020). Turning to the overall study: Collaborator samples came from the United States, Italy and Spain and covered acute and convalescent phases of COVID-19. Where available, HLA class I and class II types were obtained from metadata supplied by the sample provider rather than from assay-based typing. The material from the prospective study consisted of cDNA or gDNA derived from T cells, B-cell-depleted T cells, or PBMCs. The samples were drawn from two sources: the first 160 participants of the ongoing ImmuneRACE study, and 1,254 subjects contributed by 6 global collaborators. The dataset comprised deeply sampled blood TCRbeta repertoires from subjects exposed to, actively infected with, or recovered from COVID-19. The sample metadata nearly always contained a de-identified subject ID, COVID-19 status, age in years and sex. The repertoires were released in a freely available public database meant as a resource for research on the immune response to SARS-CoV-2.

General study outcomes and caveats: How much clinical and demographic metadata was included differed by source and by participant, and the metadata was provided uncurated.

The CDR3 has 14 amino acids, counting the end cysteine and phenylalanine. Solely the CDR3 DNA is kept, with 42 bases framed from the first base. Trimming leaves V shorter by 9 bases and J shorter by 4 bases, with the junction holding 7 bases beyond the gene matches. Looking up the germline V gene yields CDR1 KGHDR and CDR2 SFDVKD. TCRbeta CDR3 regions were amplified from genomic DNA by means of the immunoSEQ Assay, a bias-controlled multiplex PCR. As for the original processing: Within the assay, amplification of reference gene primers was used to estimate how many nucleated cells each sample contained. To quantify the absolute abundance of each unique TCRbeta CDR3 rearrangement, sequence reads were collapsed and filtered. For each sample, productive Simpson clonality was calculated as the square root of Simpson's diversity index across productive rearrangements. TCRdb's version of the immuneACCESS table is confined to in-frame rearrangements and falls short of the full clone set. An unresolved V gene accounts for under half of the shortfall where checked; the remainder is of unknown origin. That table gives V, J and clone size, and the DNA gave D and trimming. The sample yields tens of thousands of clones; 70% to 90% were counted once. Over 7.5% of the sample is taken by the ten largest.

In the case of this clone: Its antigen target is currently unknown. No quality values exist for individual bases; no much larger clone is one base distant.

Each collaborating institution followed its own protocols to collect whole blood in K2EDTA tubes. For TCRbeta analysis, collaborators shipped samples in one of three forms: frozen whole blood, isolated PBMCs, or DNA extracted from either of those sample types. What was sequenced was peripheral blood. The source is a young man with acute or convalescent COVID-19. Recombination connected TRBV24-1 to TRBJ2-3; the central 9 bases match TRBD1. The base sequence is TGTGCCACCGCCCGGGACAGGGTTTCAGATACGCAGTATTTT. Its protein product is CATARDRVSDTQYF.